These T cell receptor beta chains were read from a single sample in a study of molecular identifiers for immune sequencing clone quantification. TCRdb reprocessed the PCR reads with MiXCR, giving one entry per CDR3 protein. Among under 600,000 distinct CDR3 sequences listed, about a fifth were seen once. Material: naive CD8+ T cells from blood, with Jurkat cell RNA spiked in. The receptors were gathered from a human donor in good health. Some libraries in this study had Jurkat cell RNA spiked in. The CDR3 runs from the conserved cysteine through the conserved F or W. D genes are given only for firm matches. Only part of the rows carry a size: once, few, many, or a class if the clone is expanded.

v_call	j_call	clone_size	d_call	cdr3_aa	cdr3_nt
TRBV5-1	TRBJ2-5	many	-	CASSLGQIEETQYF	TGCGCCAGCAGCTTGGGGCAGATAGAAGAGACCCAGTACTTC
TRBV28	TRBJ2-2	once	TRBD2	CAGRITGLAGFNTGELFF	TGTGCCGGCAGAATTACTGGACTAGCGGGTTTTAACACCGGGGAGCTGTTTTTT
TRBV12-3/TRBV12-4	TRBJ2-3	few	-	CASSLGVSSTDTQYF	TGTGCCAGCAGTTTAGGGGTTTCAAGCACAGATACGCAGTATTTT
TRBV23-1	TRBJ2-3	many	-	CASSQSRVRADTQYF	TGCGCCAGCAGTCAATCGAGAGTAAGGGCTGATACGCAGTATTTT
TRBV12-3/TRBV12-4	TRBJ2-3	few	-	CASRSIPGLTYTDTQYF	TGTGCCAGCAGGTCCATCCCGGGACTTACTTACACAGATACGCAGTATTTT
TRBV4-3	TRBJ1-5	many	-	CASSPVIDRNQPQHF	TGCGCCAGCAGCCCCGTAATAGATCGCAATCAGCCCCAGCATTTT
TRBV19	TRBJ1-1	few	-	CASSTGPGYENTEAFF	TGTGCCAGTAGCACAGGTCCGGGGTATGAGAACACTGAAGCTTTCTTT
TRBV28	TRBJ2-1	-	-	CASSPSIGTYNEQFF	TGTGCCAGCAGCCCATCAATTGGTACTTACAATGAGCAGTTCTTC
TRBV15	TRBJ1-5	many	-	CATSREGYSNQPQHF	TGTGCCACCAGCAGAGAAGGTTATAGCAATCAGCCCCAGCATTTT
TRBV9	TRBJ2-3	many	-	CASSTLQTDTQYF	TGTGCCAGCAGCACCTTGCAAACAGATACGCAGTATTTT
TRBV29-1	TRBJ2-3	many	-	CSVVAREHTDTQYF	TGCAGCGTTGTTGCCCGCGAACACACAGATACGCAGTATTTT
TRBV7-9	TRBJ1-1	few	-	CASSPGTRGLGTEAFF	TGTGCCAGCAGCCCCGGAACCCGGGGCTTGGGCACTGAAGCTTTCTTT
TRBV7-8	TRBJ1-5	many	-	CASSLVDNQPQHF	TGTGCCAGCAGCTTAGTGGACAATCAGCCCCAGCATTTT
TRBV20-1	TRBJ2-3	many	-	CSAPPGSADTDTQYF	TGCAGTGCTCCCCCAGGCTCTGCGGACACAGATACGCAGTATTTT
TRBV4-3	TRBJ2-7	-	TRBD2	CASSQAGTSGRNEQYF	TGCGCCAGCAGCCAAGCTGGGACTAGCGGGAGAAACGAGCAGTACTTC
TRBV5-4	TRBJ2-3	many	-	CASSLRLAFTDTQYF	TGTGCCAGCAGCTTGCGGCTAGCGTTCACAGATACGCAGTATTTT
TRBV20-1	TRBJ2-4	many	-	CSASPIGGDAGNIQYF	TGCAGTGCTAGTCCCATAGGGGGGGACGCCGGAAACATTCAGTACTTC
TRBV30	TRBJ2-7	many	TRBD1	CAWNKPGQYYEQYF	TGTGCCTGGAACAAGCCGGGACAGTACTACGAGCAGTACTTC
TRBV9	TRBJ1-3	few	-	CASSVETDYSGNTIYF	TGTGCCAGCAGCGTAGAGACAGACTACTCTGGAAACACCATATATTTT
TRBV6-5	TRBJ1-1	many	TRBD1	CASSRGQGATETEAFF	TGTGCCAGCAGCCGCGGACAGGGGGCAACGGAAACTGAAGCTTTCTTT
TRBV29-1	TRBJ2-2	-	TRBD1	CGVEGTGLDGELFF	TGCGGCGTTGAGGGGACAGGGCTTGACGGGGAGCTGTTTTTT
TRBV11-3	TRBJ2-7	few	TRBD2	CASSERLGVAGSYEQYF	TGTGCCAGCAGCGAACGACTAGGGGTAGCGGGTTCCTACGAGCAGTACTTC
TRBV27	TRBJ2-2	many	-	CASSPEAGELFF	TGTGCCAGCAGTCCGGAGGCCGGGGAGCTGTTTTTT
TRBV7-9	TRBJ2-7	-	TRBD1	CASSMPGQGLNEQYF	TGTGCCAGCAGCATGCCGGGACAGGGATTGAACGAGCAGTACTTC
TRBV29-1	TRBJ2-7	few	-	CSVVRQDHSYEQYF	TGCAGCGTTGTGCGCCAGGACCACTCCTACGAGCAGTACTTC
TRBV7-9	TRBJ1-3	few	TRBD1	CASSLGQGAGNTIYF	TGTGCCAGCAGCCTCGGACAGGGGGCAGGAAACACCATATATTTT
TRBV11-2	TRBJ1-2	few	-	CASSLTPASLADYGYTF	TGTGCCAGCAGCCTCACACCCGCCAGTCTTGCAGACTATGGCTACACCTTC
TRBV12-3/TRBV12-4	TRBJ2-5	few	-	CASTTGREETQYF	TGTGCCAGCACTACAGGGAGGGAAGAGACCCAGTACTTC
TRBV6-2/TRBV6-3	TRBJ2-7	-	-	CASSYDVPPRALSKQYF	TGTGCCAGCAGTTACGACGTCCCGCCCAGGGCACTTAGCAAGCAGTACTTC
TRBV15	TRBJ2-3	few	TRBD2	CATSGEQAGGPSDTQYF	TGTGCCACCAGCGGAGAACAAGCGGGGGGGCCTTCAGATACGCAGTATTTT
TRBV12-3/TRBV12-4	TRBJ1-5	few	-	CASSSYRVGSNQPQHF	TGTGCCAGCAGTTCATACAGGGTTGGCAGCAATCAGCCCCAGCATTTT
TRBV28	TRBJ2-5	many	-	CASSLERGAIQETQYF	TGTGCCAGCAGTTTGGAAAGGGGCGCAATACAAGAGACCCAGTACTTC
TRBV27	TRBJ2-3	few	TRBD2	CASSLIIAGGPSTDTQYF	TGTGCCAGCAGTTTAATAATAGCGGGAGGGCCGAGTACAGATACGCAGTATTTT
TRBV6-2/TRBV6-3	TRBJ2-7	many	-	CASSYLQGEQYF	TGTGCCAGCAGTTACTTGCAGGGGGAGCAGTACTTC
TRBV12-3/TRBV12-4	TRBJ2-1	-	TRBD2	CVVAGGYYNEQFF	TGTGTAGTGGCGGGAGGTTACTACAATGAGCAGTTCTTC
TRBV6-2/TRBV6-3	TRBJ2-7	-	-	CASSPGSNAYEQYF	TGTGCCAGCAGCCCCGGCAGCAACGCCTACGAGCAGTACTTC
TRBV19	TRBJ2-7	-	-	CASSHSWGQLYEQYF	TGTGCCAGTAGTCATAGTTGGGGACAACTGTACGAGCAGTACTTC
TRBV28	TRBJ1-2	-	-	CASSPSGHYGYTF	TGTGCCAGCAGTCCGTCCGGTCATTATGGCTACACCTTC
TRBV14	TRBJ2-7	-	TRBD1	CASSLDTGTGAHEQYF	TGTGCCAGCAGCCTCGACACCGGGACAGGGGCTCACGAGCAGTACTTC
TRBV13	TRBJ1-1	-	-	CASSPRTTGAFF	TGTGCCAGCAGCCCGCGGACCACTGGAGCTTTCTTT
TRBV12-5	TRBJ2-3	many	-	CASGLVRAGDTQYF	TGTGCTAGTGGTTTGGTAAGGGCCGGAGATACGCAGTATTTT
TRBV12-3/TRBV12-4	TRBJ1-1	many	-	CASSFVRDTEAFF	TGTGCCAGCAGTTTCGTGCGGGACACTGAAGCTTTCTTT